Presented here are 25 T cell receptor beta chains from one specimen sequenced in a study of blood T cell repertoires in COVID-19. Profiled with immunoSEQ multiplex PCR; TCRdb holds only in-frame clones, not every one. Here the sample spans 70,000 to 90,000 clones, approximately 82% being singletons. Sequenced sample: peripheral blood. Source of these receptors: a woman older than 75 with acute or convalescent COVID-19.

This clone was seen a handful of times. V and J are TRBV10-3 and TRBJ2-1; no clear D. CDR1 ENHRY and CDR2 SYGVKD come from the germline V gene. The ends were cut back, 0 bases at V and 0 bases at J, with 6 bases in the middle. CDR3 length equals 15 residues. The DNA for the CDR3 is TGTGCCATCAGTGAGTCAGCAGGCTCCTACAATGAGCAGTTCTTC. Translating gives CAISESAGSYNEQFF.

The gene calls are TRBV24-1 and TRBJ2-3, with 12 bases fitting TRBD2. The CDR3 is 19 residues long. Germline trimming cut 4 bases from V and 5 bases from J; bases unmatched to any gene: 15. From germline, CDR1 is KGHDR and CDR2 SFDVKD. The CDR3 DNA is TGTGCCACCAGTGACCGAAGGTCAGGACTAGCGGGAAGTATAGATACGCAGTATTTT. It yields the protein CATSDRRSGLAGSIDTQYF.

The V and J genes are TRBV29-1 and TRBJ2-7; the D gene is possibly TRBD1 (5 bases). Looked up from germline, CDR1 is SQVTM and CDR2 is ANQGSEA. This CDR3 is built from 12 residues. V was shortened by 4 bases and J by 3 bases, with 10 bases between the two germline ends. DNA for the CDR3: TGCAGCGTTGTCTCAGGGAACTACGAGCAGTACTTC. This gives the protein CSVVSGNYEQYF.

The rearrangement joins TRBV9 to TRBJ2-6; TRBD2 is a possible D gene (5 bases). The CDR3 is 15 amino acids. Germline-derived CDR1 and CDR2 are SGDLS and YYNGEE. Trimming cost V 1 base and J 1 base, with 6 bases left between them. CDR3 sequence reads: CASSVPGSGANVLTF. In DNA, the CDR3 is TGTGCCAGCAGCGTACCGGGGTCTGGGGCCAACGTCCTGACTTTC.

A few counts support this clone. The chain couples TRBV5-6 to TRBJ1-2; 10 bases agree with TRBD1. V lost 4 bases and J lost 4; bases outside the gene matches: 7. Per germline, CDR1 SGHDT and CDR2 YYEEEE. There are 15 residues in the CDR3. CDR3 amino acids: CASSRQGASGYGYTF. The CDR3 DNA sequence: TGTGCCAGCAGCCGACAGGGGGCGTCAGGCTATGGCTACACCTTC.

V gene TRBV12-3 or TRBV12-4 combines with J gene TRBJ1-1, with D tentatively TRBD1 (6 bases). With 3 bases removed from V and 5 bases from J, the gap between germline ends came to 7 bases. This CDR3 has 12 residues. CDR3 protein: CASSFQGTEAFF. The DNA of the CDR3 is TGTGCCAGCAGTTTTCAGGGGACTGAAGCTTTCTTT.

This clone was seen more than once but under ten times. The V gene is TRBV7-2, the J gene TRBJ1-3; D is ambiguous. Germline V CDR1 and CDR2: SGHTA, FQGNSA. This CDR3 contains 14 residues. V was clipped by 6 bases and J by 8 bases, with 17 bases between them. The CDR3 here is CASSLLLGWDTIYF. The CDR3 DNA follows: TGTGCCAGCAGTCTACTGTTGGGCTGGGACACCATATATTTT.

V usage is TRBV10-3 and J usage is TRBJ1-1, with a tentative D call TRBD1 (6 bases). This CDR3 contains 13 residues. The ends were cut back, 10 bases at V and 0 bases at J, with 12 bases in the middle. Germline CDR1 is ENHRY and CDR2 is SYGVKD. Here the CDR3 reads CATGQRMNTEAFF. CDR3 nucleotide sequence: TGTGCCACCGGACAGAGAATGAACACTGAAGCTTTCTTT.

This chain links TRBV12-3 or TRBV12-4 with TRBJ2-5, with TRBD1 matching over 7 bases. After removal of 8 bases from V and 6 bases from J, the junction contained 9 bases not matched to a gene. The CDR3 runs 13 residues. CDR3 coding DNA: TGTGCCAGCTTACAGGGACAGTTAAAGACCCAGTACTTC. It codes for CASLQGQLKTQYF.

This chain uses TRBV7-9 with TRBJ2-5, with D uncertain. The CDR3 length is 14 residues. The germline V gene encodes CDR1 SEHNR and CDR2 FQNEAQ (reference sequence). Trimming shortened V by 4 bases and J by 4 bases, and 13 bases separated the two germline ends. CDR3 sequence reads: CASSSTLSRETQYF. The DNA for the CDR3 is TGTGCCAGCAGCTCCACACTTAGCAGAGAGACCCAGTACTTC.

The chain has TRBV7-3 and TRBJ2-5, with 12 bases identical to TRBD2. This CDR3 has 15 residues. Germline V CDR1 and CDR2: SGHTA, FQGTGA. V shed 4 bases, J shed 5 bases, and the junction held 5 bases outside the gene matches. The CDR3 reads CASSSSGGAWETQYF. In nucleotides, the CDR3 is TGTGCCAGCAGCTCTAGCGGGGGGGCTTGGGAGACCCAGTACTTC.

V usage is TRBV5-1 and J usage is TRBJ2-5; 12 bases line up with TRBD1. The CDR3 is made up of 17 amino acids. Germline V lookup: CDR1 SGHRS, CDR2 YFSETQ. The ends lost 2 bases at V and 3 bases at J; junction bases unmatched: 8. The chain's CDR3 is CASSFRPGTGGKETQYF. The CDR3 nucleotides read TGCGCCAGCAGCTTCCGTCCCGGGACAGGGGGCAAAGAGACCCAGTACTTC.

This chain links TRBV6-5 with TRBJ1-2, with D possibly being TRBD1 (6 bases). Trimming stripped 8 bases from V and 6 bases from J, with 16 bases between. This CDR3 comprises 13 residues. Germline V gene sequence: CDR1 MNHEY, CDR2 SVGAGI. The CDR3 is CASLQDKGDGYTF. Written as DNA, the CDR3 is TGTGCCAGCCTCCAGGATAAGGGGGATGGCTACACCTTC.

The V gene is TRBV5-4, the J gene TRBJ2-7; perhaps TRBD2 as D (6 bases). The CDR3 has 13 amino acids. Trimming cost V 2 bases and J 3 bases, with 9 bases left between them. Germline lookup yields CDR1 SGHNT and CDR2 YYREEE (reference sequence). The CDR3 DNA reads as TGTGCCAGCAGCTTCGCCGGGAGCTACGAGCAGTACTTC. This translates into CASSFAGSYEQYF.

This clone was seen more than once but under ten times. The rearrangement uses TRBV19 and TRBJ1-1, with 10 positions matching TRBD1. V shed 7 bases and J 2 bases; nucleotides not matched to a gene: 4. The V gene's germline CDR1 is LNHDA and CDR2 SQIVND (reference sequence). The CDR3 runs 14 residues. The CDR3 loop reads CASIDRGRNTEAFF. CDR3 DNA: TGTGCCAGTATCGACAGGGGGCGCAACACTGAAGCTTTCTTT.

J is TRBJ2-3 and V is TRBV24-1, with D unresolved. The V gene's germline CDR1 is KGHDR and CDR2 SFDVKD. The CDR3 spans 13 residues. V lost 6 bases and J lost 3, with 9 bases in between. The DNA for the CDR3 is TGTGCCACCAGTCCTCAAGCGACAGATACGCAGTATTTT. This translates into CATSPQATDTQYF.

This clone was detected once. One end of the junction is discordant with germline, which a read error may explain. The chain combines TRBV7-7 with TRBJ2-1, with 13 bases fitting TRBD2. This CDR3 is built from 16 residues. Germline V gives CDR1 SSHAT, CDR2 FNYEAQ (reference sequence). The CDR3 reads CASSSTSGGTYNEQFF. The CDR3, as DNA: TGTGCTAGCAGCTCGACTAGCGGGGGGACATACAATGAGCAGTTCTTC.

The chain combines TRBV4-1 with TRBJ2-1, with D tentatively TRBD2 (7 bases). The CDR3 length is 16 residues. Trimming left V 6 bases short and J 2 bases short, with 17 bases between. Germline V lookup: CDR1 MGHRA, CDR2 YSYEKL. CDR3: CASRPQGSGAYNEQFF. The CDR3 DNA follows: TGCGCCAGCAGACCCCAGGGGAGCGGGGCCTACAATGAGCAGTTCTTC.

The CDR3 DNA follows: TGTGCCAGCAGTCCCCAATTGGGACAGCTCAATGAGCAGTTCTTC. It codes for CASSPQLGQLNEQFF. The V call is TRBV27, the J call TRBJ2-1; TRBD1 matches at 7 bases. V was pared by 5 bases and J by 6 bases, with 10 bases of the junction left unmatched. Germline CDR1 and CDR2: MNHEY and SMNVEV (reference sequence). The CDR3 is 15 residues long.

The chain is built from TRBV5-4 and TRBJ2-1, with D hard to call. Germline V CDR1 and CDR2: SGHNT, YYREEE (reference sequence). The ends were cut back, 4 bases at V and 6 bases at J, with 8 bases in the middle. The CDR3 length is 12 residues. The DNA of the CDR3 is TGTGCCAGCAGCCTGTATTTCAATGAGCAGTTCTTC. It codes for CASSLYFNEQFF.

The J gene is TRBJ2-5, the V gene TRBV24-1; TRBD1 aligns across 7 bases. Germline CDR1 is KGHDR and CDR2 is SFDVKD. V lost 6 bases and J lost 1; bases outside the gene matches: 7. The CDR3 is 15 residues long. CDR3 sequence: CATSKTGTLQETQYF. As DNA, the CDR3 is TGTGCCACCAGTAAGACAGGGACCCTCCAAGAGACCCAGTACTTC.

The chain has TRBV5-6 and TRBJ2-1; 8 nucleotides agree with TRBD2. The CDR3 has 16 amino acids. The V and J ends lost 2 bases and 4 bases, in that order; junction bases with no gene match: 8. Looked up from germline, CDR1 is SGHDT and CDR2 is YYEEEE. The CDR3 DNA reads TGTGCCAGCAGCTTTATCGTGTCGGGAGGGTACAATGAGCAGTTCTTC. This encodes CASSFIVSGGYNEQFF.

The J gene is TRBJ1-5, the V gene TRBV10-3; D not certain. V was clipped by 3 bases and J by 0 bases, with 3 bases between them. The CDR3 totals 13 residues. CDR1 is ENHRY, CDR2 SYGVKD, per germline. CDR3 bases: TGTGCCATCAGTGAATATAGCAATCAGCCCCAGCATTTT. Translated: CAISEYSNQPQHF.

The V and J genes are TRBV11-2 and TRBJ1-6; D perhaps matches TRBD1 (5 bases). The V gene's germline CDR1 is SGHAT and CDR2 FQNNGV. The CDR3 contains 17 residues. V was pared by 0 bases and J by 8 bases, with 17 bases between. CDR3 sequence reads: CASSLDRVARVDSPLHF. The CDR3 region has the DNA TGTGCCAGCAGCTTAGATCGGGTGGCCAGGGTGGATTCACCCCTCCACTTT.

The DNA for the CDR3 is TGTGCCAGCAGGCATGTGGCCGGCGGGCCCATGAACACTGAAGCTTTCTTT. Protein product: CASRHVAGGPMNTEAFF. The chain has TRBV2 and TRBJ1-1; D is unresolved. The CDR3 length is 17 residues. V was trimmed by 6 bases and J by 0 bases, leaving 20 bases between them. Germline loops: CDR1 SNHLY, CDR2 FYNNEI.